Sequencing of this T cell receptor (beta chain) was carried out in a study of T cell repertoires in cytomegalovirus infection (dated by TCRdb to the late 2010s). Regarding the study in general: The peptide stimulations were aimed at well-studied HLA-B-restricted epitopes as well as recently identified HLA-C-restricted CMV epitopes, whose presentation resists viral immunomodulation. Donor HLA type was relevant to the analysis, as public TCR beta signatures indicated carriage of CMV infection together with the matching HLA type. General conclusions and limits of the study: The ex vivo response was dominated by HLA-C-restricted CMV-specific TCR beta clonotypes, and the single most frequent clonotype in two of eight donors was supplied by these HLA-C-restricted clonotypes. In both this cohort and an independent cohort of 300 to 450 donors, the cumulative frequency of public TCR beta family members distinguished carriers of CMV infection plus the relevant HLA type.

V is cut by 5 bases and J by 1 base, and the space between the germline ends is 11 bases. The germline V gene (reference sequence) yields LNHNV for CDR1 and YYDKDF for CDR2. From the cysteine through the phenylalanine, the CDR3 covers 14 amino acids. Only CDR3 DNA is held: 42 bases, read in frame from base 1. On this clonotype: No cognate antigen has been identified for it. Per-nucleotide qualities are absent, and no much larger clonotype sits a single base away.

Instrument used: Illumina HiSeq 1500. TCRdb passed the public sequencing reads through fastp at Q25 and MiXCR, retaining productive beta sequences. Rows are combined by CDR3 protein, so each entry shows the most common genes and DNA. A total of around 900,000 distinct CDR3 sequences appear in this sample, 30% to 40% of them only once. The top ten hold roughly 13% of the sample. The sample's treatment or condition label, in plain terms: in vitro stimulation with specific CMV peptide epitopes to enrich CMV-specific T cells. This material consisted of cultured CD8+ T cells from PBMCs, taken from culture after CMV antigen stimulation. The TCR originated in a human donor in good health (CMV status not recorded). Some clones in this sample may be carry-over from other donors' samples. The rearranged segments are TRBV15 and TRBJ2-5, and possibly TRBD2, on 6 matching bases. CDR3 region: CATSAGDSQETQYF. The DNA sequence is TGTGCCACCAGCGCCGGGGACTCCCAAGAGACCCAGTACTTC.